These T cell receptor beta chains were read from a single sample in a study of early T cells in non-severe SARS-CoV-2 infection. In TCRdb, the 5' RACE reads were re-called with MiXCR into one record per CDR3 protein. The profile shows around 80,000 distinct CDR3 sequences, approximately 11% of them singletons. Sample: whole blood, taken at baseline. All receptors come from an adult who was a healthcare worker with PCR-confirmed SARS-CoV-2 infection or an uninfected control (not recorded which). CDR3s include the opening cysteine and the closing phenylalanine or tryptophan. The D gene is left open where the match is weak. The size entry is marked missing in some rows and otherwise reads once, few, many or a size class.

TRBV7-9	-	many	TRBJ1-6	CASTDDAGLNSPLHF	TGTGCCAGCACCGATGACGCCGGCTTAAATTCACCCCTCCACTTT
TRBV7-2	-	few	TRBJ2-7	CASSLEDVGEQYF	TGTGCCAGCAGCTTAGAGGACGTGGGCGAGCAGTACTTC
TRBV20-1	TRBD1	many	TRBJ2-7	CSAQPIRGPYEQYF	TGCAGTGCTCAGCCAATTAGGGGGCCGTACGAGCAGTACTTC
TRBV7-9	-	many	TRBJ1-4	CASSHGSRWEKLFF	TGTGCCAGCAGCCATGGATCTCGGTGGGAAAAACTGTTTTTT
TRBV5-1	-	-	TRBJ1-2	CASSWEPGANYGYTF	TGCGCCAGCAGCTGGGAACCGGGAGCTAACTATGGCTACACCTTC
TRBV6-5	TRBD1	few	TRBJ2-2	CASSETGVGTGELFF	TGTGCCAGCAGTGAAACAGGGGTCGGCACCGGGGAGCTGTTTTTT
TRBV20-1	-	many	TRBJ1-5	CSAKFGGIDQPQHF	TGCAGTGCTAAGTTCGGGGGCATTGATCAGCCCCAGCATTTT
TRBV5-1	-	many	TRBJ1-1	CASSLAGDTEAFF	TGCGCCAGCAGCTTGGCAGGGGACACTGAAGCTTTCTTT
TRBV18	TRBD1	few	TRBJ2-3	CASSPRDRATITDTQYF	TGTGCCAGCTCACCACGTGACAGGGCGACGATCACAGATACGCAGTATTTT
TRBV12-3/TRBV12-4	-	-	TRBJ1-1	CASSLFPEAFF	TGTGCCAGCAGTTTATTTCCTGAAGCTTTCTTT
TRBV5-5	-	-	TRBJ2-7	CASSWDSGPYEQYF	TGTGCCAGCAGCTGGGATTCGGGCCCCTACGAGCAGTACTTC
TRBV11-2	-	-	TRBJ2-5	CASSPRQQGGGETQYF	TGTGCCAGCAGCCCCAGGCAACAAGGTGGAGGAGAGACCCAGTACTTC